This T cell receptor (beta chain) originates from a study of T cells in Graves' hyperthyroidism and ophthalmopathy (dated 2019 in TCRdb). With respect to the entire study: Peripheral blood was sampled at the time of initial diagnosis, prior to any treatment. Prospective prediction of ophthalmopathy was tested in an independent validation cohort consisting of some 20 hyperthyroidism patients and approximately 16 patients who later progressed to ophthalmopathy. The 90 or so discovery patients were randomly split 7:3 into training and test sets. TCR V-J signatures able to tell the groups apart were searched for in a discovery cohort of 100 or so patients, of whom under 45 had Graves' ophthalmopathy and about 60 had stable Graves' hyperthyroidism. The study also compared thyroid tissue and blood T-cell repertoires from over 5 Graves' hyperthyroidism patients. According to the paper, TCR Vbeta CDR3 sequencing was carried out on approximately 140 peripheral blood samples, which came from approximately 43 ophthalmopathy, 75 or so hyperthyroidism and roughly 17 progressor patients. Following sampling, methimazole starting at 30 mg daily was given to hyperthyroidism patients, and high-dose intravenous methylprednisolone was given to ophthalmopathy patients.

Amplification of TCR beta CDR3 regions was carried out from RNA transcripts. For the first round of RT-PCR on the TCR CDR3, the HTBI primer set was used together with the Qiagen OneStep RT-PCR kit. The libraries were constructed in a second round of multiplex PCR and then size-selected and purified. Sequencing of the libraries was done on an Illumina HiSeq2000 using paired-end 100 bp reads. The authors processed their data as follows. SOAPnuke was used to process the raw data, throwing out any read that contained adapters or uncalled bases, had a mean Phred below 15, or lacked an exact constant-primer or identifier match. High-quality paired reads were merged using COPE v1.2.5, and each unique nucleotide sequence was defined as a clonotype. MiTCR v1.1 was used to align clonotypes to the IMGT TRBV, TRBD and TRBJ reference segments. Analysis was restricted to V-J combinations with a frequency above 0.0001, which covered roughly 99% of repertoires. A TCS score was defined as the ratio of F50 (clonal expansion) to E x V (chaos), with BLOSUM62-based TCRdist applied between CDR3 peptides within each V-J. Welch's t-statistics and random forest reduced fewer than 600 V-J features to 10 to 15, which were used in a naive Bayes classifier (R e1071). The similarity between thyroid and blood repertoires was quantified using the Morisita-Horn index. In-frame beta chains were kept once TCRdb had trimmed the public reads at Q25 with fastp and called clones with MiXCR. Entries are consolidated by CDR3 protein sequence, retaining the most common genes and DNA. The V and J calls follow TCRdb's processing rather than the paper's. The sample contains hundreds of thousands of distinct CDR3 sequences, 38% of them found a single time. The ten biggest clones cover approximately 8.7% of the sample.

Broader findings and caveats from the paper: In cross-validation, a model built on a 13 V-J signature told ophthalmopathy apart from stable hyperthyroidism with approximately 91% sensitivity and about 81% specificity, and in testing the same model reached 80%/75%. Sample size was not statistically predetermined, and blinding of investigators to group allocation was not performed. Most expanded thyroid clonotypes (frequency above 0.001) were also detected in blood, a finding suggesting that blood repertoires may reflect thyroid immune responses. In validation, progression to ophthalmopathy was predicted by the model with nearly 71% sensitivity and 72.22% specificity, a median of around 5.9 months before onset.

This clonotype was counted a single time. The antigen it binds to is not known. Base quality data are lacking; no much larger clone is found one base away. Evidence from one read is weak. Graves' hyperthyroidism was defined as stable when no progression to ophthalmopathy occurred over 18 months of follow-up. The hyperthyroidism patients were between 18 and 65 years old and newly diagnosed, with a disease duration of less than 2 months. Patients with uncontrolled infections, other autoimmune diseases, pregnancy or lactation were excluded. Diagnoses relied on clinical symptoms, serum thyroxine and TRAb, thyroid ultrasound and orbital computed tomography. PBMCs were separated from approximately 10 ml of fresh peripheral blood using Ficoll-Paque density gradient centrifugation. Total RNA was extracted with Trizol reagent, and quality was checked on an Agilent 2100 Bioanalyzer. The junction shows trimming of 9 bases on V and 6 bases on J, plus 15 bases between the germline ends. The CDR3 contains 12 residues, cysteine and phenylalanine counted. The DNA shown is the 36-base CDR3, in frame from base 1. Via the germline V gene (reference sequence), CDR1 is SGHNT and CDR2 YYREEE.

This TCR derives from a man aged 18 to 30 with Graves' hyperthyroidism. The receptor chain draws on TRBV5-4 and TRBJ1-2; there is no confident call for the D gene. The sample was blood. The CDR3 reads CATPEGGDGYTF. The nucleotide sequence is given as TGTGCCACCCCCGAGGGTGGAGATGGCTACACCTTC.